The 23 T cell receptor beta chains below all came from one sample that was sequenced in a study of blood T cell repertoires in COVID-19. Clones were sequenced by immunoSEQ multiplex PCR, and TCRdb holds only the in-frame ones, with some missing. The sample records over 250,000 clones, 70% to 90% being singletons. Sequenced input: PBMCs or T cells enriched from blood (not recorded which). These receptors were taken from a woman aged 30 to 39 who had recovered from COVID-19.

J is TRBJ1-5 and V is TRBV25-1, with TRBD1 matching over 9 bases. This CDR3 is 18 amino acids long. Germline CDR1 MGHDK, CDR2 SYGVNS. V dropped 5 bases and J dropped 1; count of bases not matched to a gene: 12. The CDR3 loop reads CASSPTGTGPTSNQPQHF. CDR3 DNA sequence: TGTGCCAGCAGTCCCACCGGGACAGGGCCCACCAGCAATCAGCCCCAGCATTTT.

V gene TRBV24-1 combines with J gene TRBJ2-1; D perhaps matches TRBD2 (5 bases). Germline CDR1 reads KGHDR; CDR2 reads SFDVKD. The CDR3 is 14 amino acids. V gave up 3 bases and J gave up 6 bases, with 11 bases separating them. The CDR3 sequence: CATSDTGLPNEQFF. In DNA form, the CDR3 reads TGTGCCACCAGTGATACCGGACTCCCCAATGAGCAGTTCTTC.

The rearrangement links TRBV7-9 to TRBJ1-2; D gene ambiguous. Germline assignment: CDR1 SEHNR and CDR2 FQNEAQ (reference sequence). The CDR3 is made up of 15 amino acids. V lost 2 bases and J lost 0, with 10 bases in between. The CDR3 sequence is CASSLSPGTNYGYTF. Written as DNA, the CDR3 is TGTGCCAGCAGCTTATCCCCGGGAACTAACTATGGCTACACCTTC.

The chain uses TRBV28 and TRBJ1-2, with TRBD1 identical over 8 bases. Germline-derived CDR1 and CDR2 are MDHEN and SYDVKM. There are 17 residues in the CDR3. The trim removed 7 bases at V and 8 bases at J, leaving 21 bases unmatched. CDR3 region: CASTQFSGQGSFRGYTF. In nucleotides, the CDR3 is TGTGCCAGCACCCAGTTCAGTGGACAGGGAAGCTTTCGGGGCTACACCTTC.

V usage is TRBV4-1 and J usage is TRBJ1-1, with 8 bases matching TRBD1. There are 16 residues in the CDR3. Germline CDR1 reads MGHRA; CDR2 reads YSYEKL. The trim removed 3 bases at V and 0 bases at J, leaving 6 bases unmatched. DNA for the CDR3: TGCGCCAGCAGCCACCGCTCGGGACAGGTGAACACTGAAGCTTTCTTT. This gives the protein CASSHRSGQVNTEAFF.

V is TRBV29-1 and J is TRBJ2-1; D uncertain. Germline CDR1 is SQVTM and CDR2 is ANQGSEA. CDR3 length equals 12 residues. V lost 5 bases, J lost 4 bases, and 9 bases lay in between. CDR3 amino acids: CSVLAGYNEQFF. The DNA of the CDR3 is TGCAGCGTTTTGGCAGGATACAATGAGCAGTTCTTC.

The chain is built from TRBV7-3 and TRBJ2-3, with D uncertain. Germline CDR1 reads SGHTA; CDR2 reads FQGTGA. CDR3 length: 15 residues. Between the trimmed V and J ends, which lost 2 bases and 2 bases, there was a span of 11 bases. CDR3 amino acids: CASSLGALATDTQYF. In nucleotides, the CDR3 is TGTGCCAGCAGCTTAGGTGCTTTGGCCACAGATACGCAGTATTTT.

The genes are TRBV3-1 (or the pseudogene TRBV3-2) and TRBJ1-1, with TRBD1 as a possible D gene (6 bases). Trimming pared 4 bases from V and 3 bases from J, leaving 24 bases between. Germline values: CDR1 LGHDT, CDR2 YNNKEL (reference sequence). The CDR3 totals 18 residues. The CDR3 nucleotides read TGTGCCAGCAGCCCAGAGGACAGAAAGAGTAGATGGGACACTGAAGCTTTCTTT. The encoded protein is CASSPEDRKSRWDTEAFF.

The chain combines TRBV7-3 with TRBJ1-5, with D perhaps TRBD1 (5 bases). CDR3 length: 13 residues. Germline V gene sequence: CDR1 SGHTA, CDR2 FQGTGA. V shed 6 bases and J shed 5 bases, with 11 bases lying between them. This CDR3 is CASSTDSHQPQHF. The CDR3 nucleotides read TGTGCCAGCAGTACCGACAGTCATCAGCCCCAGCATTTT.

The CDR3 protein is CSVEDQGTPVQETQYF. The CDR3 DNA follows: TGCAGCGTTGAAGATCAAGGGACACCTGTTCAAGAGACCCAGTACTTC. The chain employs TRBV29-1 and TRBJ2-5; D is perhaps TRBD1 (6 bases). Deletions cut 0 bases from V and 2 bases from J, with 16 bases between. The CDR3 consists of 16 residues. Germline CDR1 and CDR2: SQVTM and ANQGSEA.

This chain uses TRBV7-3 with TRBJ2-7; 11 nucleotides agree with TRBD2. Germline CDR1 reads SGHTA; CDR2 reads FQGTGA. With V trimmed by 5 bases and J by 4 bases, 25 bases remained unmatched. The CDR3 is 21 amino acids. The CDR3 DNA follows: TGTGCCAGCAGCCCTATGGCCGAGGCCTTTACTAGCGGGAGCAAGGGATACGAGCAGTACTTC. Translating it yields CASSPMAEAFTSGSKGYEQYF.

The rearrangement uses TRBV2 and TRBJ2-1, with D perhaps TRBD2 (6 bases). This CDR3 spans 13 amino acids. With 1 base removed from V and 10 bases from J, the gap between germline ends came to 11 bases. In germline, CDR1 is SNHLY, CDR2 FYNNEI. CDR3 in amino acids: CASSEVGGKEQFF. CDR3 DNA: TGTGCCAGCAGTGAAGTCGGGGGAAAGGAGCAGTTCTTC. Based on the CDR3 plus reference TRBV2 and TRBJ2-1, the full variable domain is EPEVTQTPSHQVTQMGQEVILRCVPISNHLYFYWYRQILGQKVEFLVSFYNNEISEKSEIFDDQFSVERPDGSNFTLKIRSTKLEDSAMYFCASSEVGGKEQFFGPGTRLTVL.

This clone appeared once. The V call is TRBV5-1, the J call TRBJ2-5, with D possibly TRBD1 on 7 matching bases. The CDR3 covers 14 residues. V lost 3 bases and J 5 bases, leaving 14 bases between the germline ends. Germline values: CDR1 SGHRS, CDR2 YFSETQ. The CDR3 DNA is TGCGCCAGCAGCTCTACAGGGGCGGGGGAGACCCAGTACTTC. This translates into CASSSTGAGETQYF.

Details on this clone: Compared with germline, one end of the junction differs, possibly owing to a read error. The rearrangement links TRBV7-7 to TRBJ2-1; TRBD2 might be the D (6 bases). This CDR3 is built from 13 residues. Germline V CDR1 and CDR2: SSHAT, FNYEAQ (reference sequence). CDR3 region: CASSLGLYNEQFF. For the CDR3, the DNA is TGTGCTAGCAGCTTGGGACTGTACAATGAGCAGTTCTTC. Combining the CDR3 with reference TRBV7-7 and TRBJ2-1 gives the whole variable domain GAGVSQSPRYKVTKRGQDVTLRCDPISSHATLYWYQQALGQGPEFLTYFNYEAQPDKSGLPSDRFSAERPEGSISTLTIQRTEQRDSAMYRCASSLGLYNEQFFGPGTRLTVL.

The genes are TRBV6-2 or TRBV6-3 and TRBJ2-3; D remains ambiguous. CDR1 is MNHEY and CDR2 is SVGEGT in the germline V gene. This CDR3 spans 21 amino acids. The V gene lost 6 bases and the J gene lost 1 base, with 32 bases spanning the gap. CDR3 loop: CASSNLLIIPPRRQRTDTQYF. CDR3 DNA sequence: TGTGCCAGCAGCAATCTCCTTATTATTCCCCCTCGGCGGCAGCGCACAGATACGCAGTATTTT.

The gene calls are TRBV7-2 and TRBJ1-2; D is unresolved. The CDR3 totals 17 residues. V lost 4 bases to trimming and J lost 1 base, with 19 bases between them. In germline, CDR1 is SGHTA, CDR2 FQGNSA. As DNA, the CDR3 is TGTGCCAGCAGCTCTTACTCCTCGGGGAGATTTAACTATGGCTACACCTTC. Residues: CASSSYSSGRFNYGYTF.

The CDR3 sequence is CASSPLGGYYGYTF. The CDR3 DNA reads TGTGCCAGCAGCCCCTTGGGGGGGTACTATGGCTACACCTTC. V usage is TRBV9 and J usage is TRBJ1-2; possible D gene TRBD1, 5 bases. Germline assignment: CDR1 SGDLS and CDR2 YYNGEE. V was clipped by 4 bases and J by 3 bases, with 13 bases between them. The CDR3 is 14 amino acids.

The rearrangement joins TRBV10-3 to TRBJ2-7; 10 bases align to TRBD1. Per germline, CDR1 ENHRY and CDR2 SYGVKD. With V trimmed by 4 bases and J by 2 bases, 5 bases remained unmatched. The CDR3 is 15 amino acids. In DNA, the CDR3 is TGTGCCATCAGTGGAAGGGACAGGGGAACCTACGAGCAGTACTTC. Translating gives CAISGRDRGTYEQYF.

The CDR3, as DNA: TGTGCCAGCAGCCTCTTGACAGGGCTCACTGAAGCTTTCTTT. It encodes CASSLLTGLTEAFF. The chain carries TRBV28 and TRBJ1-1; 7 nucleotides line up with TRBD1. Germline V gives CDR1 MDHEN, CDR2 SYDVKM. The V segment lost 6 bases and the J segment 4 bases; nucleotides outside the gene matches: 8. The CDR3 sequence is 14 residues long.

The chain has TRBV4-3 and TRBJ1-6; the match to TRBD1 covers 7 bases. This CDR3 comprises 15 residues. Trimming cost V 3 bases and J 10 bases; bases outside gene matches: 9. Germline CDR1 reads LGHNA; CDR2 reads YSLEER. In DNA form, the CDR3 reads TGCGCCAGCAGCCAGACAGGGAGATTAAGCTCACCCCTCCACTTT. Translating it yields CASSQTGRLSSPLHF.

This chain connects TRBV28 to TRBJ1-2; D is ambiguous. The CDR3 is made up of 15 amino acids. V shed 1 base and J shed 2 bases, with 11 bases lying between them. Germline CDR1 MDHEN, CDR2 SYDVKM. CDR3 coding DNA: TGTGCCAGCAGTTTATATCGACTGAGGAACTATGGCTACACCTTC. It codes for CASSLYRLRNYGYTF.

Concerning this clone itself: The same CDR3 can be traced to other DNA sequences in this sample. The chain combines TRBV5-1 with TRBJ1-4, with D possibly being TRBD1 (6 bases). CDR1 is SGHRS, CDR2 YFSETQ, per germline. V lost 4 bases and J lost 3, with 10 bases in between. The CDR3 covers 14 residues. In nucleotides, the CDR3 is TGCGCCAGCAGCCTCGACAGGCCTAATGAAAAACTGTTTTTT. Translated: CASSLDRPNEKLFF.

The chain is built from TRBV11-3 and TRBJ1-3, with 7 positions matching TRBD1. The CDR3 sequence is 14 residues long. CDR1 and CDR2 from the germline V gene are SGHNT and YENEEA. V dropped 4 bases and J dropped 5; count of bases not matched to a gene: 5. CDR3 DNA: TGTGCCAGCAGCTCTTTGACAGGGAGAAACACCATATATTTT. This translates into CASSSLTGRNTIYF.